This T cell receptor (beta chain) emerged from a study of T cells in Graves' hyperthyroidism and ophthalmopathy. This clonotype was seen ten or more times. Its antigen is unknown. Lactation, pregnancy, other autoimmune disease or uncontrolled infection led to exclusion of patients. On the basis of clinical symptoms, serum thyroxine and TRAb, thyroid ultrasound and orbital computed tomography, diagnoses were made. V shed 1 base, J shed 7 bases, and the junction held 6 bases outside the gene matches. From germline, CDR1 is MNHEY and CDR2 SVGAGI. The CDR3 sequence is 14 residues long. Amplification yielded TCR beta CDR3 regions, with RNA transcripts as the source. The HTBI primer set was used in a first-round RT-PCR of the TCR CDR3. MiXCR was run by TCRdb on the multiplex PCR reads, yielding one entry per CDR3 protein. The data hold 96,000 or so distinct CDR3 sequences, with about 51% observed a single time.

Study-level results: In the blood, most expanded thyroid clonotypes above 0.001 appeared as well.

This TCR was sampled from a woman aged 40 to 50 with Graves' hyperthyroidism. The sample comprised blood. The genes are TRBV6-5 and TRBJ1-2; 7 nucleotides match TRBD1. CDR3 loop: CASSYLGGGSGYTF. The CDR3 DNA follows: TGTGCCAGCAGTTACTTGGGAGGGGGCAGTGGCTACACCTTC.